One T cell receptor beta chain is described in this entry. Its binding antigen is unknown. No base quality values were provided; no much bigger clone lies one nucleotide off. The entry originates in a study of blood T cells in healthy people across ages (dated by TCRdb to 2014 to 2015). With regard to the full study: In model experiments, template switching captured about one uniquely barcoded TCR beta cDNA molecule for every two T cells. Age-related changes in TCR beta repertoire diversity were measured in the study by deep sequencing normalized with unique cDNA molecular identifiers. The donors were split into four age groups: young (average about 15 years), middle-aged (roughly 39), aged (over 55) and long-lived (roughly 77). To avoid experimental bias, donors of different ages were distributed randomly across sequencing lanes. The study analyzed two additional independent replicas of 1 million unique cDNA reads from the same blood draw for two donors, one aged 18 to 30 and one aged 80 or older.

What the authors observed across the whole study: Observed TCR beta diversity per million T cells fell roughly linearly with age, and a significant reduction was already apparent by age approximately 41. Because the CMV infection status of the donors was unknown, age-related changes in expanded clonotypes may potentially have been confounded. The percentage of naive T cells measured by flow cytometry correlated strongly with observed TCR beta diversity. Because profiling used bulk unsorted PBMCs, naive and antigen-experienced compartments could not be compared conclusively. Compared with the aged group, the long-lived group had more naive CD4+ T cells, fewer expanded clones and increased TCR diversity, a pattern suggesting age selection. Estimates of total diversity from one million sequenced T cells were regarded as lower bounds and underestimates.

Libraries were constructed by 5' RACE. The sequencer was an Illumina HiSeq 2500. A second PCR of about 6 to 11 cycles was performed with a sample-barcoded 5' primer and a J-beta primer mix. A unique molecular identifier was introduced onto each TCR beta cDNA molecule by a template-switch 5' adaptor carrying 12 random nucleotides. Each sample yielded at least 3 million CDR3-containing paired-end reads. First-strand cDNA synthesis was performed from all RNA using the Mint cDNA synthesis kit, with priming by a TRBC-specific oligonucleotide. After uracil-DNA glycosylase treatment, a first 18-cycle PCR used universal primers M1SS and BC2_uni_R on all cDNA. For the original study's pipeline: Normalization of each sample was performed by random selection of 1 million high-quality reads, each carrying a distinct molecular identifier. Instead of being binned into consensus sequences, reads that shared molecular identifiers were thrown out. MiTCR, run with a Q25 quality threshold and the strictest error-elimination algorithm, handled CDR3 identification, clonotype clustering and error correction. A nonparametric unseen species model with Euler transformation was used to estimate lower-bound total TCR beta diversity. TCRdb cleaned the public reads at Q25 with fastp, built clones with MiXCR and kept in-frame beta chains. CDR3 protein duplicates are merged, each entry listing the most common genes and DNA. TCRdb's processing, not the authors', yielded these V and J calls. The sample contains some 1.5 million distinct CDR3 sequences, approximately 43% of them found a single time. Less than 5% of the sample belongs to the ten largest clones.

Systemically healthy Caucasian individuals from Russia, 39 in total and aged roughly 6 to 95 years, were included as donors. Around 9.7 milliliters of peripheral blood were collected from each donor into EDTA-treated Vacutainer tubes. Ficoll-Paque density-gradient centrifugation was used to isolate PBMCs, with at least 7 million obtained per sample. Total RNA was extracted from PBMCs with Trizol reagent, with at least 5 micrograms obtained per sample. For every donor, an aliquot of PBMCs went through flow cytometry to measure the percentages of naive CD45RAhigh/CD27high T cells. The germline V gene encodes CDR1 SGHRS and CDR2 YFSETQ. The V end loses 4 bases and the J end loses 4 bases, and a stretch of 16 bases separates them. Reading from cysteine to phenylalanine, the CDR3 counts 15 amino acids. The sequence is cut down to CDR3 DNA, 45 bases in frame from base 1.

The sequence came from a woman aged 18-29 years in good health. The chain couples TRBV5-1 to TRBJ2-3; the D gene is tentatively TRBD1 or TRBD2, each matching 5 bases. The sequencing input was blood. The nucleotides are TGCGCCAGCAGCGTGGGACGCAACCGAGCAGATACGCAGTATTTT. It codes for CASSVGRNRADTQYF.